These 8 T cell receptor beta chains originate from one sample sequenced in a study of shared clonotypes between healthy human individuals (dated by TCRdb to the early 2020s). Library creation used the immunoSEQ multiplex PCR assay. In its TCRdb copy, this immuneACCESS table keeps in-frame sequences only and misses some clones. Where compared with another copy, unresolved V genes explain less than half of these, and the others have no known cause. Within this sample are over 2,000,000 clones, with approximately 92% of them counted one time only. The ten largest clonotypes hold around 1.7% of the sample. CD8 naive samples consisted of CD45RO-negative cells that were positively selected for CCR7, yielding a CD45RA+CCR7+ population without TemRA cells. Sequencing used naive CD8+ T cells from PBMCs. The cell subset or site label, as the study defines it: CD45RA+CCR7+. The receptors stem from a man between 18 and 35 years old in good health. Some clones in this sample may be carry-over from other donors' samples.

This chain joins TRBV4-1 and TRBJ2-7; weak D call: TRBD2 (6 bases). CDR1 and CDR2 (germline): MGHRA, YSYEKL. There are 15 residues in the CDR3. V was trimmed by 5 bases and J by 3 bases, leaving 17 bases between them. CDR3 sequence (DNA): TGCGCCAGCAGCTCCCAGGGCGGGCGGGGCTACGAGCAGTACTTC. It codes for CASSSQGGRGYEQYF.

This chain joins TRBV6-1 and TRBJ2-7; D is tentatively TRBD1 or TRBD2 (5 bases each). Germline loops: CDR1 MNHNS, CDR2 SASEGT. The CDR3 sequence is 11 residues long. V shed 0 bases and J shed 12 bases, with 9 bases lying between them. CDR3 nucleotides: TGTGCCAGCAGTGAAGCGAGGGGCTGGTACTTC. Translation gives CASSEARGWYF.

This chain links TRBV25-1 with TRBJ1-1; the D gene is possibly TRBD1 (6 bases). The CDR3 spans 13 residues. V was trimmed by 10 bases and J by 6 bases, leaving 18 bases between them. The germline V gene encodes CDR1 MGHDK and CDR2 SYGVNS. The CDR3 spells CATSSRGGPEAFF. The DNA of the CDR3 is TGTGCCACCTCCTCACGGGGGGGCCCTGAAGCTTTCTTT.

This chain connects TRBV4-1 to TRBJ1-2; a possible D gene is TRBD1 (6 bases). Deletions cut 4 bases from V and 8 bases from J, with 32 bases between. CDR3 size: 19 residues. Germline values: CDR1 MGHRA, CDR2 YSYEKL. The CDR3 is CASSPAGGSGGGRNSGYTF. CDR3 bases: TGCGCCAGCAGCCCTGCCGGGGGCAGCGGGGGGGGGCGAAATTCAGGCTACACCTTC.

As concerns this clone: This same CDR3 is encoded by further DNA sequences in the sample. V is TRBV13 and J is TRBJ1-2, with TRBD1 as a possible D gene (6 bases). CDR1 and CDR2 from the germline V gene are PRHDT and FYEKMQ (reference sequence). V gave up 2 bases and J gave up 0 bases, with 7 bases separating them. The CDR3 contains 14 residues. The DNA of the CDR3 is TGTGCCAGCAGCTTATGGGACACTAACTATGGCTACACCTTC. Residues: CASSLWDTNYGYTF.

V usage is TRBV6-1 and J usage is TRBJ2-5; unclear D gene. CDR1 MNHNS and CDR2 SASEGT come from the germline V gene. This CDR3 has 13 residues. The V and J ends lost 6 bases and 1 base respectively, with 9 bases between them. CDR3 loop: CASRSRTQETQYF. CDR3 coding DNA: TGTGCCAGCAGATCCCGAACCCAAGAGACCCAGTACTTC.

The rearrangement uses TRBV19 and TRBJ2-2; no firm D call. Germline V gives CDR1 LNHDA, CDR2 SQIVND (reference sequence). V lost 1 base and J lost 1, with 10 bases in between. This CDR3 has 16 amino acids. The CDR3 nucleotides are TGTGCCAGTAGTATAGGAATGGGTAGGAACACCGGGGAGCTGTTTTTT. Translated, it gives CASSIGMGRNTGELFF.

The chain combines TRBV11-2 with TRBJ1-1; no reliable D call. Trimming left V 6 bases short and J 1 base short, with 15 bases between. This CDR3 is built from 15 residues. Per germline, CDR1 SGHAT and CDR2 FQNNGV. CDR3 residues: CASSFLNWANTEAFF. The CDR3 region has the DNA TGTGCCAGCAGTTTTCTCAACTGGGCGAACACTGAAGCTTTCTTT.